These 9 T cell receptor beta chains were sequenced from one sample in a study of PD-1 blockade in classical Hodgkin lymphoma. The method was immunoSEQ multiplex PCR; TCRdb's version includes in-frame clones alone and lacks a portion of them. The sample consists of about 110,000 clones, about nine tenths of them appearing once. Documented time point: cycle 4 day 1 (C4D1), after about 6 weeks of nivolumab. Each of the patients experienced relapse following autologous stem cell transplantation, and their brentuximab vedotin exposure differed. Sequenced material: peripheral blood mononuclear cells (PBMCs), taken before the fourth cycle of nivolumab. These receptors all come from a human donor with classical Hodgkin lymphoma.

V and J are TRBV28 and TRBJ2-3; D ambiguous. The CDR3 has 14 residues. The germline V and J ends were trimmed by 3 bases and 1 base, with 8 bases remaining between them. The germline gives CDR1 MDHEN, CDR2 SYDVKM. The DNA of the CDR3 is TGTGCCAGCAGTTTTGGTGGGGGCACAGATACGCAGTATTTT. Amino acids: CASSFGGGTDTQYF.

A single count supports this clone. V gene TRBV6-6 combines with J gene TRBJ1-2, with 8 bases aligning to TRBD1. Germline-derived CDR1 and CDR2 are MNHNY and SVGAGI (reference sequence). V shed 2 bases, J shed 8 bases, and the junction held 10 bases outside the gene matches. CDR3 length equals 15 residues. In DNA, the CDR3 is TGTGCCAGCAGTTACGACCCAGGGGGCGCGCAGGGCTACACCTTC. Protein sequence: CASSYDPGGAQGYTF.

The chain joins TRBV5-4 to TRBJ2-1, with D possibly TRBD1 on 5 matching bases. The CDR3 is 16 residues long. Germline assignment: CDR1 SGHNT and CDR2 YYREEE (reference sequence). V lost 4 bases to trimming and J lost 2 bases, with 16 bases between them. The CDR3 sequence: CASSPSGALTYNEQFF. The CDR3 DNA follows: TGTGCCAGCAGCCCCAGTGGGGCATTAACCTACAATGAGCAGTTCTTC.

V usage is TRBV7-8 and J usage is TRBJ2-5, with 9 nucleotides matching TRBD2. Germline loops: CDR1 SGHVS, CDR2 FQNEAQ. J was trimmed by 3 bases and V by 0 bases; bases with no gene match: 17. The CDR3 has 20 residues. The CDR3 loop is CASSLARRSGSLAPKETQYF. For the CDR3, the DNA is TGTGCCAGCAGCTTAGCCCGACGTAGCGGGAGTCTAGCACCGAAAGAGACCCAGTACTTC.

V is TRBV2 and J is TRBJ1-1, with D hard to call. CDR1 is SNHLY and CDR2 is FYNNEI in the germline V gene. V shed 6 bases and J shed 1 base, with 12 bases lying between them. This CDR3 has 14 residues. The CDR3 loop reads CASRTNDGNTEAFF. CDR3 coding DNA: TGTGCCAGCAGGACTAATGACGGGAACACTGAAGCTTTCTTT.

This chain joins TRBV27 and TRBJ2-7, with no clear D. Trimming left V 2 bases short and J 1 base short, with 12 bases between. The CDR3 runs 15 residues. Looked up from germline, CDR1 is MNHEY and CDR2 is SMNVEV (reference sequence). CDR3 amino acids: CASSLSLDKSYEQYF. The CDR3 DNA reads as TGTGCCAGCAGTTTAAGTCTTGACAAGTCCTACGAGCAGTACTTC.

The chain combines TRBV28 with TRBJ1-5, with D unresolved. V shed 3 bases and J shed 0 bases, with 15 bases lying between them. The CDR3 has 17 amino acids. Germline CDR1 MDHEN, CDR2 SYDVKM. Here the CDR3 reads CASSFGPSANSNQPQHF. The CDR3 bases are TGTGCCAGCAGTTTTGGACCGAGTGCTAATAGCAATCAGCCCCAGCATTTT.

This sequence joins TRBV4-1 and TRBJ2-7, with 7 bases fitting TRBD1. Germline-derived CDR1 and CDR2 are MGHRA and YSYEKL. The CDR3 spans 13 residues. The ends lost 5 bases at V and 2 bases at J; junction bases unmatched: 3. Here the CDR3 DNA reads TGCGCCAGCAGCGACAGGGTTACCTACGAGCAGTACTTC. Encoded protein: CASSDRVTYEQYF.

V usage is TRBV29-1 and J usage is TRBJ1-2; D gene uncertain. Germline CDR1 and CDR2: SQVTM and ANQGSEA. The CDR3 is 14 amino acids. V lost 3 bases and J lost 4, with 15 bases in between. CDR3 protein: CSVDRPSQSYGYTF. CDR3 coding DNA: TGCAGCGTTGATAGACCGTCACAGAGCTATGGCTACACCTTC.